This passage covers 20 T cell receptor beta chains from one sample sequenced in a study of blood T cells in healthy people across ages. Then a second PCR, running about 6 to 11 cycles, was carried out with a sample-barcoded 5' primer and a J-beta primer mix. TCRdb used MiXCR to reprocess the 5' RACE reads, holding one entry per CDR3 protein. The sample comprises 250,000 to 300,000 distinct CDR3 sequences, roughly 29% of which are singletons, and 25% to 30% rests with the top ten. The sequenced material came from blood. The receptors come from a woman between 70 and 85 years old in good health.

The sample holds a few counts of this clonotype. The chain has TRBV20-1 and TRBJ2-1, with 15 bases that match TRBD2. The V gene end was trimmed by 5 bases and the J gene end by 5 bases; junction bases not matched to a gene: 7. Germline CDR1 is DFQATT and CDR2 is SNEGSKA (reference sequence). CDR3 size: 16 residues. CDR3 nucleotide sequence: TGCAGTGCTCCCCGGACTAGCGGGAGGGAAAACAATGAGCAGTTCTTC. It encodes CSAPRTSGRENNEQFF.

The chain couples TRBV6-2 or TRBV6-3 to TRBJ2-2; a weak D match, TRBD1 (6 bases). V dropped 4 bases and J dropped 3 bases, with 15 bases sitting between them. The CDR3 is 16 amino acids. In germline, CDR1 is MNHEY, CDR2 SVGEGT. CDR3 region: CASSSNREIHTGELFF. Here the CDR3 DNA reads TGTGCCAGCAGTTCGAACAGGGAGATCCACACCGGGGAGCTGTTTTTT.

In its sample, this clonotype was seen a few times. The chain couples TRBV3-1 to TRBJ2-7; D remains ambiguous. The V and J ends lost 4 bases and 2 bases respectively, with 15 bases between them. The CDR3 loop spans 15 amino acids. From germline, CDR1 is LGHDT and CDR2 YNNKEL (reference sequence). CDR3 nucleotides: TGTGCCAGCAGCCCCACTGCCCAGCAAACCTACGAGCAGTACTTC. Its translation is CASSPTAQQTYEQYF.

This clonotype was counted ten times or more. The CDR3 nucleotides are TGCAGCGTTGAAGGTTGGGGCGGGAGAGGACCCTACGAGCAGTACTTC. This gives the protein CSVEGWGGRGPYEQYF. The chain uses TRBV29-1 and TRBJ2-7; 7 bases are shared with TRBD2. Germline CDR1 is SQVTM and CDR2 is ANQGSEA. The CDR3 is 16 amino acids. V gave up 1 base and J gave up 2 bases; unmatched junction bases: 11.

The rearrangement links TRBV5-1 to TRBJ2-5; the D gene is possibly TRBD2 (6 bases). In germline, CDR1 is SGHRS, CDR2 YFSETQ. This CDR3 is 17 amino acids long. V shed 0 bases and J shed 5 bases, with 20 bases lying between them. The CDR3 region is CASSLASVTRIGETQYF. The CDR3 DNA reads TGCGCCAGCAGCTTGGCTAGTGTGACTAGAATAGGGGAGACCCAGTACTTC.

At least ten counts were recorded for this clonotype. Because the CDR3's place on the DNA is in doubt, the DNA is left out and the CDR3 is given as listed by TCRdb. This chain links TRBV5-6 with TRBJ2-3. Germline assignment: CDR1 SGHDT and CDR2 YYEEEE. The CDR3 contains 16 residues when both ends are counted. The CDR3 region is CASSLFLFVPSDTQYF.

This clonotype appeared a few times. In DNA, the CDR3 is TGCAGCGTCACAGGGACCTCTGGGGCCAACGTCCTGACTTTC. Encoded protein: CSVTGTSGANVLTF. The chain has TRBV29-1 and TRBJ2-6; D is possibly TRBD1 (6 bases). The germline V and J ends were trimmed by 6 bases and 0 bases, with 9 bases remaining between them. CDR1 is SQVTM, CDR2 ANQGSEA, per germline. The CDR3 is 14 residues long.

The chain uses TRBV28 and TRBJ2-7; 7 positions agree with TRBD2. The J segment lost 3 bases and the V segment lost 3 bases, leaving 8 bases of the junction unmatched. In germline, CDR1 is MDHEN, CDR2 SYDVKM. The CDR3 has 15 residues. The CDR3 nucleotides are TGTGCCAGCAGTTTCCGCTGGGGGGGAGGCTACGAGCAGTACTTC. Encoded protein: CASSFRWGGGYEQYF.

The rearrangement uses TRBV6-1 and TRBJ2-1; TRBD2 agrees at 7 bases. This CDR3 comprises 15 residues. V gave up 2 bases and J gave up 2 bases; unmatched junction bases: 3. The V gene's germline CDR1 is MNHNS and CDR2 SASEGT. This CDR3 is CASSESGRAYNEQFF. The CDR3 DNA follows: TGTGCCAGCAGTGAATCGGGGAGGGCCTACAATGAGCAGTTCTTC.

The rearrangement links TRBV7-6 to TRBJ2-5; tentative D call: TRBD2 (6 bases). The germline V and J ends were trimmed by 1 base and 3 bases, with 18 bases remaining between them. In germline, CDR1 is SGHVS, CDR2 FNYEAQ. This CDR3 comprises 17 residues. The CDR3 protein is CASSLGTFQRAEETQYF. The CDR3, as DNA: TGTGCCAGCAGCTTAGGGACCTTTCAGCGGGCAGAAGAGACCCAGTACTTC. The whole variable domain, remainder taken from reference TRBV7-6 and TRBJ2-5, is GAGVSQSPRYKVTKRGQDVALRCDPISGHVSLYWYRQALGQGPEFLTYFNYEAQQDKSGLPNDRFSAERPEGSISTLTIQRTEQRDSAMYRCASSLGTFQRAEETQYFGPGTRLLVL.

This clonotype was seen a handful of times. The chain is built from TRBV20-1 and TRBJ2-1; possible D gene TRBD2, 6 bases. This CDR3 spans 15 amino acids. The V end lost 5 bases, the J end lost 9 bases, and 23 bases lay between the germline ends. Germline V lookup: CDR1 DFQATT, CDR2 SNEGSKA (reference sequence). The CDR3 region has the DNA TGCAGTGCTTATTCCGGGAGCCAGACGACCGGTGAGCAGTTCTTC. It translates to CSAYSGSQTTGEQFF.

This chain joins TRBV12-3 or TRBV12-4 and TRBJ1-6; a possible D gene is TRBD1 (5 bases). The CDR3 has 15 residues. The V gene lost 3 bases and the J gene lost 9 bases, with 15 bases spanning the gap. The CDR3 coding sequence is TGTGCCAGCAGTTTTACCCAGGGAGGAGGTTCACCCCTCCACTTT. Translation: CASSFTQGGGSPLHF.

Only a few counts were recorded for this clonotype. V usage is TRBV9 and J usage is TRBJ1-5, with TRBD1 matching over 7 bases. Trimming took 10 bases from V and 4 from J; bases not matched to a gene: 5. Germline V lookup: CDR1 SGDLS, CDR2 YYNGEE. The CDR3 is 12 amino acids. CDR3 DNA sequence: TGTGCCCACAGGGGAGATAATCAGCCCCAGCATTTT. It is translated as CAHRGDNQPQHF.

The CDR3 coding sequence is TGTGCCAGTACTCCTTACGGTCCAACAGCCAAAAACATTCAGTACTTC. This gives the protein CASTPYGPTAKNIQYF. The rearrangement links TRBV19 to TRBJ2-4; D is uncertain. The CDR3 is 16 residues long. Germline CDR1 and CDR2: LNHDA and SQIVND (reference sequence). Trimming left V 7 bases short and J 0 bases short, with 16 bases between.

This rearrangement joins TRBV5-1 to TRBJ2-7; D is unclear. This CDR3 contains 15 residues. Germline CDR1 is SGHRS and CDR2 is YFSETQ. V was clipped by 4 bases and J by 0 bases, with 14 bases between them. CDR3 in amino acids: CASSPLPLSSYEQYF. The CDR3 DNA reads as TGCGCCAGCAGCCCCTTGCCTCTAAGCTCCTACGAGCAGTACTTC.

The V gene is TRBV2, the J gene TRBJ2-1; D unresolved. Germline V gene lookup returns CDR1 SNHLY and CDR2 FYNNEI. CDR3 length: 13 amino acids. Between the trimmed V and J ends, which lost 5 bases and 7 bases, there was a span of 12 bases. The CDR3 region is CASSPMIRNEQFF. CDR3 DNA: TGTGCCAGCAGTCCAATGATTCGGAATGAGCAGTTCTTC.

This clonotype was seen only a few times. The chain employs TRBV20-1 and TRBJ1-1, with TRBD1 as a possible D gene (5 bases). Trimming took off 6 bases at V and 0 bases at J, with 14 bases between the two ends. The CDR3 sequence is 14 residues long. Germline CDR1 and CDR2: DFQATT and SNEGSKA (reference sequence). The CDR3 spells CSARTAGLNTEAFF. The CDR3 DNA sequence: TGCAGTGCCAGAACCGCAGGGTTGAACACTGAAGCTTTCTTT.

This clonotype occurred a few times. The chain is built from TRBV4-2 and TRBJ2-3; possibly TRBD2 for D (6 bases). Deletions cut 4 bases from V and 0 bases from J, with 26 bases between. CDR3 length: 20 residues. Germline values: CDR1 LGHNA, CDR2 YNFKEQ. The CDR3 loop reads CASSPRGEPGGTVSTDTQYF. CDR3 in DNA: TGTGCCAGCAGCCCCCGTGGTGAACCCGGCGGGACCGTTAGCACAGATACGCAGTATTTT.

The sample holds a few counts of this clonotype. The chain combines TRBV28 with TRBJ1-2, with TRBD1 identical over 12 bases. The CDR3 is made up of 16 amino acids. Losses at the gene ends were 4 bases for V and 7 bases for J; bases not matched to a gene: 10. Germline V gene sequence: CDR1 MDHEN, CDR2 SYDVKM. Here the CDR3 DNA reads TGTGCCAGCAGTTCACACTTGGGACAGGGGGCGGCTGGCTACACCTTC. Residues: CASSSHLGQGAAGYTF.

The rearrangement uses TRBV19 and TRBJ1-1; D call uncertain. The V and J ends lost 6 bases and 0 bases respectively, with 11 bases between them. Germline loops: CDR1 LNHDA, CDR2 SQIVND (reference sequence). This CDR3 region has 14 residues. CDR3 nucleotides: TGTGCCAGTAGCCTCGCGGCCATGAACACTGAAGCTTTCTTT. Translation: CASSLAAMNTEAFF.